These T cell receptor beta chains were read from a single sample in a study of cytomegalovirus exposure and HLA in healthy donors. Assay: immunoSEQ multiplex PCR; the TCRdb copy retains only in-frame clones and omits some. The sample has around 170,000 clones; 85% are singletons. The material sequenced was PBMCs. The receptors stem from a man in his late teens or twenties in good health and CMV-seropositive. The CDR3 runs from the conserved cysteine through the conserved F or W. Fields, in order: J gene, CDR3 length, V gene, D gene, clone size, CDR3 DNA, CDR3 protein. A D gene is named only where the DNA matches it firmly. Size values are once, few and many counts, or a class for expanded clones, and some rows have none.

j_call: TRBJ1-2; cdr3_length: 13; v_call: TRBV27; d_call: -; clone_size: -; cdr3_nt: TGTGCCAGCAGTCTTGGGGGGGCGAATGGCTACACCTTC; cdr3_aa: CASSLGGANGYTF
j_call: TRBJ2-7; cdr3_length: 15; v_call: TRBV7-9; d_call: -; clone_size: few; cdr3_nt: TGTGCCAGCAGCTTAGGAGGGACACGTTCCTACGAGCAGTACTTC; cdr3_aa: CASSLGGTRSYEQYF
j_call: TRBJ1-4; cdr3_length: 13; v_call: TRBV4-1; d_call: -; clone_size: -; cdr3_nt: TGCGCCAGCAGCCGGACAGTAGGTGAAAAACTGTTTTTT; cdr3_aa: CASSRTVGEKLFF
j_call: TRBJ2-7; cdr3_length: 14; v_call: TRBV4-1; d_call: -; clone_size: -; cdr3_nt: TGCGCCAGCAGCCAAGACTCCCGGGGCTACGAGCAGTACTTC; cdr3_aa: CASSQDSRGYEQYF
j_call: TRBJ1-4; cdr3_length: 16; v_call: TRBV7-9; d_call: -; clone_size: -; cdr3_nt: TGTGCCAGCAGCTTAGCGTTGGCAGGCAGGGATGAAAAACTGTTTTTT; cdr3_aa: CASSLALAGRDEKLFF
j_call: TRBJ2-7; cdr3_length: 15; v_call: TRBV28; d_call: TRBD1; clone_size: -; cdr3_nt: TGTGCCAGCAGCTTGGGACAGGGGGATACCTACGAGCAGTACTTC; cdr3_aa: CASSLGQGDTYEQYF
j_call: TRBJ2-7; cdr3_length: 15; v_call: TRBV6-1; d_call: -; clone_size: -; cdr3_nt: TGTGCCAGCAGGCCATACCAACTAGAAGGCTACGAGCAGTACTTC; cdr3_aa: CASRPYQLEGYEQYF
j_call: TRBJ2-7; cdr3_length: 14; v_call: TRBV29-1; d_call: TRBD1; clone_size: -; cdr3_nt: TGCAGCGTTGAAGCACGACAGGGGAGGTACGAGCAGTACTTC; cdr3_aa: CSVEARQGRYEQYF
j_call: TRBJ1-4; cdr3_length: 12; v_call: TRBV28; d_call: -; clone_size: -; cdr3_nt: TGTGCCAGCCGACTTGACGGGGAAAAACTGTTTTTT; cdr3_aa: CASRLDGEKLFF
j_call: TRBJ2-1; cdr3_length: 15; v_call: TRBV27; d_call: -; clone_size: -; cdr3_nt: TGTGCCAGCAGTTTCGCCAGTCTCTCCTACAATGAGCAGTTCTTC; cdr3_aa: CASSFASLSYNEQFF
j_call: TRBJ2-3; cdr3_length: 18; v_call: TRBV4-1; d_call: TRBD2; clone_size: -; cdr3_nt: TGCGCCAGCAGCCAGCTAGCGGGAGGGGGGGGTGGCACAGATACGCAGTATTTT; cdr3_aa: CASSQLAGGGGGTDTQYF
j_call: TRBJ1-3; cdr3_length: 15; v_call: TRBV5-4; d_call: -; clone_size: -; cdr3_nt: TGTGCCAGCAGCTTCGATTCAAACACAGGGAACACCATATATTTT; cdr3_aa: CASSFDSNTGNTIYF
j_call: TRBJ2-7; cdr3_length: 14; v_call: TRBV19; d_call: TRBD1; clone_size: -; cdr3_nt: TGTGCCAGTAGTATTGCGACAGGGGAATACGAGCAGTACTTC; cdr3_aa: CASSIATGEYEQYF
j_call: TRBJ1-5; cdr3_length: 13; v_call: TRBV7-8; d_call: -; clone_size: -; cdr3_nt: TGTGCCAGCAGCTTCGCAGGCAATCAGCCCCAGCATTTT; cdr3_aa: CASSFAGNQPQHF
j_call: TRBJ2-1; cdr3_length: 13; v_call: TRBV5-1; d_call: TRBD2; clone_size: -; cdr3_nt: TGCGCCAGCAGCCCACCGGGGGGGAATGAGCAGTTCTTC; cdr3_aa: CASSPPGGNEQFF
j_call: TRBJ2-7; cdr3_length: 15; v_call: TRBV4-1; d_call: TRBD1; clone_size: -; cdr3_nt: TGCGCCAGCAGCCGATTCACCGGGACAGGGAACGAGCAGTACTTC; cdr3_aa: CASSRFTGTGNEQYF
j_call: TRBJ2-5; cdr3_length: 14; v_call: TRBV7-9; d_call: TRBD2; clone_size: -; cdr3_nt: TGTGCCAGCAGCGGAAGCGGGAGTTGGGAGACCCAGTACTTC; cdr3_aa: CASSGSGSWETQYF
j_call: TRBJ2-7; cdr3_length: 11; v_call: TRBV28; d_call: -; clone_size: once; cdr3_nt: TGCGTCACGGGACGGGGGTACGAGCAGTACTTC; cdr3_aa: CVTGRGYEQYF
j_call: TRBJ1-1; cdr3_length: 15; v_call: TRBV7-9; d_call: -; clone_size: -; cdr3_nt: TGTGCCAGCAGCTCTAGGACAGCCCTGAACACTGAAGCTTTCTTT; cdr3_aa: CASSSRTALNTEAFF
j_call: TRBJ1-3; cdr3_length: 15; v_call: TRBV9; d_call: -; clone_size: -; cdr3_nt: TGTGCCAGCAGCGTAGAAGGGAGCTCTGGAAACACCATATATTTT; cdr3_aa: CASSVEGSSGNTIYF
j_call: TRBJ1-1; cdr3_length: 13; v_call: TRBV7-6; d_call: -; clone_size: -; cdr3_nt: TGTGCCAGCAGCTTTACCGGGACAAGTGAAGCTTTCTTT; cdr3_aa: CASSFTGTSEAFF
j_call: TRBJ2-3; cdr3_length: 15; v_call: TRBV28; d_call: TRBD2; clone_size: -; cdr3_nt: TGTGCCAGCAGGACTAGCTTCTTCAGCACAGATACGCAGTATTTT; cdr3_aa: CASRTSFFSTDTQYF
j_call: TRBJ1-1; cdr3_length: 13; v_call: TRBV18; d_call: -; clone_size: -; cdr3_nt: TGTGCCAGCTCACCAGGAGTGAACACTGAAGCTTTCTTT; cdr3_aa: CASSPGVNTEAFF
j_call: TRBJ2-3; cdr3_length: 14; v_call: TRBV28; d_call: TRBD1; clone_size: -; cdr3_nt: TGTGCCAGCAGCAAAGGACAGGGGCCAGATACGCAGTATTTT; cdr3_aa: CASSKGQGPDTQYF
j_call: TRBJ1-1; cdr3_length: 13; v_call: TRBV18; d_call: -; clone_size: -; cdr3_nt: TGTGCCAGCTCAGCGACAGGGAACACTGAAGCTTTCTTT; cdr3_aa: CASSATGNTEAFF
j_call: TRBJ1-1; cdr3_length: 14; v_call: TRBV5-4; d_call: -; clone_size: -; cdr3_nt: TGTGCCAGCAGTTTGGACAGCATGAACACTGAAGCTTTCTTT; cdr3_aa: CASSLDSMNTEAFF
j_call: TRBJ1-2; cdr3_length: 14; v_call: TRBV7-9; d_call: -; clone_size: -; cdr3_nt: TGTGCCAGCAGCTTAGAATCGGGTGGAGGGGGCTACACCTTC; cdr3_aa: CASSLESGGGGYTF
j_call: TRBJ2-7; cdr3_length: 16; v_call: TRBV6-6; d_call: TRBD2; clone_size: -; cdr3_nt: TGTGCCAGCAGTTACACCGGACTAGTCAAAACCTACGAGCAGTACTTC; cdr3_aa: CASSYTGLVKTYEQYF
j_call: TRBJ2-7; cdr3_length: 12; v_call: TRBV7-9; d_call: -; clone_size: -; cdr3_nt: TGTGCCAGCAGCTTCTCCGGTGACGAGCAGTACTTC; cdr3_aa: CASSFSGDEQYF
j_call: TRBJ1-3; cdr3_length: 17; v_call: TRBV7-9; d_call: TRBD1; clone_size: -; cdr3_nt: TGTGCCAGCAGCTTACCCTCGGACAGGATGCGAGGAAACACCATATATTTT; cdr3_aa: CASSLPSDRMRGNTIYF
j_call: TRBJ1-1; cdr3_length: 13; v_call: TRBV19; d_call: TRBD1; clone_size: -; cdr3_nt: TGTGCCAGTTCCCGGACAGGGAGCACTGAAGCTTTCTTT; cdr3_aa: CASSRTGSTEAFF
j_call: TRBJ2-5; cdr3_length: 18; v_call: TRBV5-6; d_call: TRBD2; clone_size: -; cdr3_nt: TGTGCCAGCAGCTTGTGGGGGGCTAGCGGGAGAATGCAAGAGACCCAGTACTTC; cdr3_aa: CASSLWGASGRMQETQYF
j_call: TRBJ1-2; cdr3_length: 15; v_call: TRBV5-6; d_call: -; clone_size: -; cdr3_nt: TGTGCCAGCAGCTTGGCGACAGTAGGGGACTATGGCTACACCTTC; cdr3_aa: CASSLATVGDYGYTF
j_call: TRBJ1-6; cdr3_length: 15; v_call: TRBV7-6; d_call: -; clone_size: -; cdr3_nt: TGTGCCAGCAGCTTAGGTCCAGCAGCGGATTCACCCCTCCACTTT; cdr3_aa: CASSLGPAADSPLHF
j_call: TRBJ2-1; cdr3_length: 13; v_call: TRBV27; d_call: TRBD2; clone_size: -; cdr3_nt: TGTGCCAGCAGCCAGCGGGGCTACAATGAGCAGTTCTTC; cdr3_aa: CASSQRGYNEQFF
j_call: TRBJ2-7; cdr3_length: 11; v_call: TRBV20-1; d_call: TRBD1; clone_size: -; cdr3_nt: TGCAGTGCTTCTACAGGGGGCGAGCAGTACTTC; cdr3_aa: CSASTGGEQYF
j_call: TRBJ2-2; cdr3_length: 17; v_call: TRBV7-9; d_call: TRBD1; clone_size: -; cdr3_nt: TGTGCCAGCAGCCGTCTCCCCGGGACAGGGGGCCTCGGGGAGCTGTTTTTT; cdr3_aa: CASSRLPGTGGLGELFF
j_call: TRBJ2-7; cdr3_length: 16; v_call: TRBV9; d_call: TRBD2; clone_size: -; cdr3_nt: TGTGCCAGCAGCGTTTCCGGGACTAGCGGTACCTACGAGCAGTACTTC; cdr3_aa: CASSVSGTSGTYEQYF
j_call: TRBJ2-3; cdr3_length: 16; v_call: TRBV5-1; d_call: -; clone_size: -; cdr3_nt: TGCGCCAGCAGCTCCGGACTGCTCACTAGCACAGATACGCAGTATTTT; cdr3_aa: CASSSGLLTSTDTQYF
j_call: TRBJ1-2; cdr3_length: 14; v_call: TRBV28; d_call: TRBD1; clone_size: -; cdr3_nt: TGTGCCAGCAGGTCGGGACAGGGGGCCGCTGGCTACACCTTC; cdr3_aa: CASRSGQGAAGYTF